The TCR beta chain under discussion was sequenced for a study of cytomegalovirus exposure and HLA in healthy donors. Study-wide findings and caveats: An analysis was carried out at a later point. It showed that HLA-associated TCR beta chains were more clonally expanded than equally common non-associated chains. Earlier analysis yielded a pattern in which most TCR beta V segments were productive about 90% or about 30% of the time. Because they were indistinguishable, some V segments, including TRBV6-2 and TRBV6-3, were excluded. A cluster of highly shared sequence variants was likely a sequencing artifact.

On this clone itself: Antigen: not known.

PCR involved 60 Vbeta and 13 Jbeta primers. TCRdb's table, derived via immunoSEQ multiplex PCR, lists solely in-frame clones and lacks some. The table lists 200,000 to 250,000 clones, 76% of them singletons. The CDR3 covers 15 residues. The V end lost 4 bases, the J end lost 3 bases, and 15 bases lay between the germline ends. Germline V gene sequence: CDR1 MDHEN, CDR2 SYDVKM. J is TRBJ1-2 and V is TRBV28; tentative D call: TRBD1 (6 bases). The sequence derives from a man in his late teens or twenties in good health and CMV-seronegative. Sequenced material: PBMCs. CDR3 protein: CASSSGQSSHYGYTF. The CDR3 DNA reads as TGTGCCAGCAGTTCAGGACAGTCGAGCCACTATGGCTACACCTTC.